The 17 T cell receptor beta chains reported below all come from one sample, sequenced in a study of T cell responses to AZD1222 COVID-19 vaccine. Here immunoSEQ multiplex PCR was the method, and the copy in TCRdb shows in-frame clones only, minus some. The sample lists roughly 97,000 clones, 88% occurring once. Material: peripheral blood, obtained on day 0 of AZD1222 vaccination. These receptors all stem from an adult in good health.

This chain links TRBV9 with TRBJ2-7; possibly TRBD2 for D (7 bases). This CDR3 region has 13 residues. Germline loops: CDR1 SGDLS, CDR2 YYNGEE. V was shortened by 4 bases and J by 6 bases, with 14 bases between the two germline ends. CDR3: CASSKREGVEQYF. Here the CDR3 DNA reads TGTGCCAGCAGCAAAAGGGAGGGGGTCGAGCAGTACTTC.

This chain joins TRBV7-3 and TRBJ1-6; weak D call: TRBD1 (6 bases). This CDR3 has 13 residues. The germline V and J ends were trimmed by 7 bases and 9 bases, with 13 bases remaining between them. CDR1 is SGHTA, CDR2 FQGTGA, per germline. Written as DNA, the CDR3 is TGTGCCAGCACCGACAGGCCCGGTTCACCCCTCCACTTT. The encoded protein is CASTDRPGSPLHF.

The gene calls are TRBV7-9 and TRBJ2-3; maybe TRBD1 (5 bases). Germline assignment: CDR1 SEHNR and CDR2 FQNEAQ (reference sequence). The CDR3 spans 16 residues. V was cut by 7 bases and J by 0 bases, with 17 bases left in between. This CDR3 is CASISPAGISTDTQYF. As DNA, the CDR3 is TGTGCCAGCATCTCCCCTGCAGGGATAAGCACAGATACGCAGTATTTT.

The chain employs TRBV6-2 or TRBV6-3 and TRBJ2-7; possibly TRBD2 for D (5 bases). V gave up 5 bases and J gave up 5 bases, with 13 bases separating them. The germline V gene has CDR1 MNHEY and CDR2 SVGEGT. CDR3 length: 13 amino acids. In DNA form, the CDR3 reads TGTGCCAGCAGTCCGCACGACGGGGACGAGCAGTACTTC. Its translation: CASSPHDGDEQYF.

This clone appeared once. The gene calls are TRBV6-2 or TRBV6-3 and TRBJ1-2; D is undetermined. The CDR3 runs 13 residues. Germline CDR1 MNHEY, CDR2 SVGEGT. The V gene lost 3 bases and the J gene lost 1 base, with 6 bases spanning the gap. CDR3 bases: TGTGCCAGCAGTTATCCAGATAACTATGGCTACACCTTC. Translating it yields CASSYPDNYGYTF.

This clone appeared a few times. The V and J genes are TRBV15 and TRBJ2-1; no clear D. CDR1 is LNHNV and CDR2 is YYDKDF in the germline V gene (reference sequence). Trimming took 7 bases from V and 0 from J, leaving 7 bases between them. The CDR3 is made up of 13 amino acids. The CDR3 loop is CATKAASYNEQFF. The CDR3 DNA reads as TGTGCCACCAAGGCAGCCTCCTACAATGAGCAGTTCTTC. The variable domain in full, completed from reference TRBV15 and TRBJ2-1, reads DAMVIQNPRYQVTQFGKPVTLSCSQTLNHNVMYWYQQKSSQAPKLLFHYYDKDFNNEADTPDNFQSRRPNTSFCFLDIRSPGLGDTAMYLCATKAASYNEQFFGPGTRLTVL.

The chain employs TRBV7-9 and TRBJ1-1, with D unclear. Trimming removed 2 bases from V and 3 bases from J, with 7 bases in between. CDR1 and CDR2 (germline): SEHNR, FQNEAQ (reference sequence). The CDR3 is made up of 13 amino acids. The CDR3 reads CASSLIGDTEAFF. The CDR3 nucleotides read TGTGCCAGCAGCTTAATCGGGGACACTGAAGCTTTCTTT.

As DNA, the CDR3 is TGCGCCAGCAGCTTGGAGGGGACTAGCGGGAGGGTCGTGTTCTTC. Translation gives CASSLEGTSGRVVFF. This chain joins TRBV5-1 and TRBJ2-1; TRBD2 agrees at 16 bases. J was trimmed by 15 bases and V by 0 bases; bases with no gene match: 6. This CDR3 has 15 residues. Germline lookup yields CDR1 SGHRS and CDR2 YFSETQ.

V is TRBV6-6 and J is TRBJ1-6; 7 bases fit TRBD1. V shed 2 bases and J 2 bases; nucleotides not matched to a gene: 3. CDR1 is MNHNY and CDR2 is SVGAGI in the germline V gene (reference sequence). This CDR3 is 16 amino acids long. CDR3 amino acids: CASSYAQGAYNSPLHF. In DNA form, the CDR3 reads TGTGCCAGCAGTTACGCCCAGGGGGCCTATAATTCACCCCTCCACTTT.

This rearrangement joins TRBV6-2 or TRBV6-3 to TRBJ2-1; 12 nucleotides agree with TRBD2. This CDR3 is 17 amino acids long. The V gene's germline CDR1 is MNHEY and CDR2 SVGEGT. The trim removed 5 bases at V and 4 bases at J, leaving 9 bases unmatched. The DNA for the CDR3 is TGTGCCAGCAGTCGTACGGGACTAGCGGGTTTATACAATGAGCAGTTCTTC. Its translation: CASSRTGLAGLYNEQFF.

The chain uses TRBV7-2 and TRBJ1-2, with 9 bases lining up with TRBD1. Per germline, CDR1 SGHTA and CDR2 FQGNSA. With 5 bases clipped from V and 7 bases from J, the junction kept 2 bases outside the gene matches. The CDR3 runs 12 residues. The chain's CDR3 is CASSRDRVGYTF. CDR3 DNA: TGTGCCAGCAGCCGGGACAGGGTTGGCTACACCTTC.

The chain's CDR3 is CASRRQGARGTDTQYF. Written as DNA, the CDR3 is TGTGCCAGCAGGAGACAGGGGGCGAGGGGCACAGATACGCAGTATTTT. The chain has TRBV2 and TRBJ2-3; 10 bases align to TRBD1. The junction had 7 bases not matched to a gene; V was cut back by 6 bases and J by 1 base. Germline V gene lookup returns CDR1 SNHLY and CDR2 FYNNEI. The CDR3 covers 16 residues.

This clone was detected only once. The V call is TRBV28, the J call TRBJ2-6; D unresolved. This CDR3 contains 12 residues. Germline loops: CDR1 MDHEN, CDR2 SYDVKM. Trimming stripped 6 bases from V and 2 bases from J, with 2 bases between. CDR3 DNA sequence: TGTGCCAGCAGGGCTGGGGCCAACGTCCTGACTTTC. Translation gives CASRAGANVLTF.

The CDR3 DNA follows: TGTGCCAGCAGTTACGCGGGGGCTATCGGCTATGGCTACACCTTC. Encoded protein: CASSYAGAIGYGYTF. The chain carries TRBV6-2 or TRBV6-3 and TRBJ1-2, with D possibly matching TRBD1 (6 bases). V was trimmed by 2 bases and J by 4 bases, leaving 14 bases between them. CDR1 and CDR2 from the germline V gene are MNHEY and SVGEGT. The CDR3 runs 15 residues.

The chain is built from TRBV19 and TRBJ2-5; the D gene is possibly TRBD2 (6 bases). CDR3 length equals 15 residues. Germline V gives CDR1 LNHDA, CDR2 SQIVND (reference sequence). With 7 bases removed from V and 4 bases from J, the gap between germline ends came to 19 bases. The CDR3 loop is CASTTWAEGTETQYF. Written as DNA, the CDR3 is TGTGCCAGTACCACCTGGGCGGAGGGGACAGAGACCCAGTACTTC. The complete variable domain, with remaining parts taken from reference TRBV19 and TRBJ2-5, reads DGGITQSPKYLFRKEGQNVTLSCEQNLNHDAMYWYRQDPGQGLRLIYYSQIVNDFQKGDIAEGYSVSREKKESFPLTVTSAQKNPTAFYLCASTTWAEGTETQYFGPGTRLLVL.

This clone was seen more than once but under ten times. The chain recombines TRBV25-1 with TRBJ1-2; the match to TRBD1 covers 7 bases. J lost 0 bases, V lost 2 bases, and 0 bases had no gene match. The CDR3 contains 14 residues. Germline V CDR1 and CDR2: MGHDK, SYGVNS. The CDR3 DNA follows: TGTGCCAGCAGTGAACAGGGGGCTAACTATGGCTACACCTTC. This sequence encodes CASSEQGANYGYTF.

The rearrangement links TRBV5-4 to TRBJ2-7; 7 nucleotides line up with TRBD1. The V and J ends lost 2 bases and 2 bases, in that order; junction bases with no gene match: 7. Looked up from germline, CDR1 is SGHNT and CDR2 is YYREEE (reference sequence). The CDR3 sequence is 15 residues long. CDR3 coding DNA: TGTGCCAGCAGCTTTCAGGGGGTTAGGGCCTACGAGCAGTACTTC. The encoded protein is CASSFQGVRAYEQYF. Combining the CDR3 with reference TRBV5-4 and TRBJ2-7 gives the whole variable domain ETGVTQSPTHLIKTRGQQVTLRCSSQSGHNTVSWYQQALGQGPQFIFQYYREEENGRGNFPPRFSGLQFPNYSSELNVNALELDDSALYLCASSFQGVRAYEQYFGPGTRLTVT.